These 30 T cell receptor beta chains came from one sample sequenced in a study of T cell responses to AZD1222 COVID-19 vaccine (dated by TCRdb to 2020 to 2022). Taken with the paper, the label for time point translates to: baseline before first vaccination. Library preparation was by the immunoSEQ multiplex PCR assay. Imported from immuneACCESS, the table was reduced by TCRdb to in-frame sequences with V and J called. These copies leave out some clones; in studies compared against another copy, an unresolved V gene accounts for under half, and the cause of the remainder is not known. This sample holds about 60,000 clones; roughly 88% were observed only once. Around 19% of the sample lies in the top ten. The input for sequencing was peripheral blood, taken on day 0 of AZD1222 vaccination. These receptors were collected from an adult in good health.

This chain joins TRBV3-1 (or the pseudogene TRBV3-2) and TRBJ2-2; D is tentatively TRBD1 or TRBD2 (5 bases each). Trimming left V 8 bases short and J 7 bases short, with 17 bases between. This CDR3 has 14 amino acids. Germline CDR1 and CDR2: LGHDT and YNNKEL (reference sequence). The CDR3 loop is CASHGTVLDGELFF. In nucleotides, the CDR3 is TGTGCCAGCCACGGGACGGTGTTGGACGGGGAGCTGTTTTTT.

DNA for the CDR3: TGCGCCAGCAGCCAAGTTGGAGGGGTTAAGGACTATGGCTACACCTTC. This encodes CASSQVGGVKDYGYTF. This chain connects TRBV4-3 to TRBJ1-2; TRBD1 is a possible D gene (5 bases). CDR3 length: 16 amino acids. V was cut by 1 base and J by 3 bases, with 15 bases left in between. Germline lookup yields CDR1 LGHNA and CDR2 YSLEER.

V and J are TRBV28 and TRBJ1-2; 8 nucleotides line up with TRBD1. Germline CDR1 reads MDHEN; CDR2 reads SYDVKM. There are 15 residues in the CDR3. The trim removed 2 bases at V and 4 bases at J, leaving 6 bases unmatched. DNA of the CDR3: TGTGCCAGCAGTTTACAGGGGGCCTATAGCTATGGCTACACCTTC. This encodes CASSLQGAYSYGYTF.

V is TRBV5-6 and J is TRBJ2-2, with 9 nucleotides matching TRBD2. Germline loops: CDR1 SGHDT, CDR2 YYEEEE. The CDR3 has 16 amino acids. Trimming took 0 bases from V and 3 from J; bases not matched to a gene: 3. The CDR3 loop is CASSLVLAGDTGELFF. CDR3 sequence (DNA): TGTGCCAGCAGCTTGGTGTTAGCGGGAGACACCGGGGAGCTGTTTTTT.

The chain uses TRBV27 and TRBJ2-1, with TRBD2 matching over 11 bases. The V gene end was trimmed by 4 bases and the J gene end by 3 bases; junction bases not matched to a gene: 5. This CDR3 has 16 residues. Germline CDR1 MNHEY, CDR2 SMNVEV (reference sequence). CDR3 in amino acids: CASSSPGTSGYNEQFF. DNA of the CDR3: TGTGCCAGCAGTTCCCCCGGGACTAGCGGCTACAATGAGCAGTTCTTC.

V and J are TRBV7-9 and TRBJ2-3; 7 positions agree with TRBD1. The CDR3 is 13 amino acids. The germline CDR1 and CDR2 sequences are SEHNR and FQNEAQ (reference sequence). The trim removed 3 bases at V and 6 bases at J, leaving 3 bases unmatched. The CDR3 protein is CASSLSTGDTQYF. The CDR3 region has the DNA TGTGCCAGCAGCTTGTCGACAGGGGATACGCAGTATTTT.

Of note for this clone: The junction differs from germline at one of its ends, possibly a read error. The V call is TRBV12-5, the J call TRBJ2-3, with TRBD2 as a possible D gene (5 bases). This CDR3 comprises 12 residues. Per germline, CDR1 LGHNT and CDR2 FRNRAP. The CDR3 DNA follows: TGTGCTAGTGGTTTGGAAAACACGGGATACCGATTT. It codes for CASGLENTGYRF.

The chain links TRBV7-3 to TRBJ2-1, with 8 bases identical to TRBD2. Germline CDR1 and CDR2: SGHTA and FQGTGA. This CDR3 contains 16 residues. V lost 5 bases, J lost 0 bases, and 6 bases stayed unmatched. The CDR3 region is CASSPSGQSSYNEQFF. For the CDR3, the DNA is TGTGCCAGCAGCCCTAGCGGGCAAAGCTCCTACAATGAGCAGTTCTTC.

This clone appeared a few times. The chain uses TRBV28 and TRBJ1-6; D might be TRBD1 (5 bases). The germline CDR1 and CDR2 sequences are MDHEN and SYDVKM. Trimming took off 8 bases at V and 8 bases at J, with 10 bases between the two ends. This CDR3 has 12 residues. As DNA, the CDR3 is TGTGCCAGCGGGCAGGGTGATTCACCCCTCCACTTT. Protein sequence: CASGQGDSPLHF.

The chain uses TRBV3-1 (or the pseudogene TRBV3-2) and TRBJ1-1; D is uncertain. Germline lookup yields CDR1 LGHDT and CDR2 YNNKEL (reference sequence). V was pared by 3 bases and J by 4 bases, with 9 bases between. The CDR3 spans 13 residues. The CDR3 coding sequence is TGTGCCAGCAGCCAGGGCAGAGGCACTGAAGCTTTCTTT. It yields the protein CASSQGRGTEAFF.

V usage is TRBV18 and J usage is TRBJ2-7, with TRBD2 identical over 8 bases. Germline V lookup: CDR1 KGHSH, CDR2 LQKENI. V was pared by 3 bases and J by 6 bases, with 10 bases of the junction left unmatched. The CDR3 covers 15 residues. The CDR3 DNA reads TGTGCCAGCTCACCTTTGGCCGGGGGGGCCGCCGAGCAGTACTTC. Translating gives CASSPLAGGAAEQYF.

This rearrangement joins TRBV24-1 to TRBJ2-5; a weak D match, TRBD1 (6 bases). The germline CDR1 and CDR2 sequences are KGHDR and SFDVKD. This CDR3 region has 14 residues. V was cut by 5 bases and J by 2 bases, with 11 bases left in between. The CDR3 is CATSASTGQETQYF. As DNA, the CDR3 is TGTGCCACCAGTGCTTCGACAGGTCAAGAGACCCAGTACTTC.

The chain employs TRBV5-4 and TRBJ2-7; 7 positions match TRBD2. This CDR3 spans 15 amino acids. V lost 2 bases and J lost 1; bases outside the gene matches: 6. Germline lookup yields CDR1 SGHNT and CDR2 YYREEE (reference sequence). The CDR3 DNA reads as TGTGCCAGCAGCTTAGGCGGGAGTACATCCTACGAGCAGTACTTC. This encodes CASSLGGSTSYEQYF.

CDR3 coding DNA: TGTGCCAGCAGTCTTCTTCCCGGCGGGAACACTGAAGCTTTCTTT. Amino acid sequence: CASSLLPGGNTEAFF. The V call is TRBV27, the J call TRBJ1-1; D not resolved. V was trimmed by 5 bases and J by 1 base, leaving 14 bases between them. The CDR3 spans 15 residues. The germline V gene has CDR1 MNHEY and CDR2 SMNVEV (reference sequence).

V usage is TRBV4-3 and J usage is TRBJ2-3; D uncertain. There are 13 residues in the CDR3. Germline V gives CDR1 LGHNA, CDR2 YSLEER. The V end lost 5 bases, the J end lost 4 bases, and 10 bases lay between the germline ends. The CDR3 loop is CASSNGEADTQYF. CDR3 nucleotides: TGCGCCAGCAGCAACGGAGAGGCAGATACGCAGTATTTT.

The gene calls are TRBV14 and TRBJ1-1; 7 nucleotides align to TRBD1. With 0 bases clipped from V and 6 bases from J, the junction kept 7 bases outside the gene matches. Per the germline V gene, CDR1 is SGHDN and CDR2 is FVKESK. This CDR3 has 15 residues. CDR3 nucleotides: TGTGCCAGCAGCCAAGAGGTCGTAACAGGGGCTGAAGCTTTCTTT. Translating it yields CASSQEVVTGAEAFF.

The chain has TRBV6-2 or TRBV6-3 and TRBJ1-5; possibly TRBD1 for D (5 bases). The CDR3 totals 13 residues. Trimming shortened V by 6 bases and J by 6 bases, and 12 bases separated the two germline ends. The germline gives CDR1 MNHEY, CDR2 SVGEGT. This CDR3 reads CASSRQGPQPQHF. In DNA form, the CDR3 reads TGTGCCAGCAGCCGTCAGGGTCCTCAGCCCCAGCATTTT.

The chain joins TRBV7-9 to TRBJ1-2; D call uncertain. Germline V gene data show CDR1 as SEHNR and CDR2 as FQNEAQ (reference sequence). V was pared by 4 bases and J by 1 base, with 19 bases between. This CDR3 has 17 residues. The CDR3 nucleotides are TGTGCCAGCAGCTCGCTCGGGTCGTCAGAATTTAACTATGGCTACACCTTC. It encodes CASSSLGSSEFNYGYTF.

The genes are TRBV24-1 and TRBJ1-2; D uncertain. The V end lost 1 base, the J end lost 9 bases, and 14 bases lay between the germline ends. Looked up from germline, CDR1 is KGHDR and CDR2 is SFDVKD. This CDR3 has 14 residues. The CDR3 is CATSDFSRGERYTF. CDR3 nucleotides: TGTGCCACCAGTGATTTCTCCCGTGGGGAACGCTACACCTTC.

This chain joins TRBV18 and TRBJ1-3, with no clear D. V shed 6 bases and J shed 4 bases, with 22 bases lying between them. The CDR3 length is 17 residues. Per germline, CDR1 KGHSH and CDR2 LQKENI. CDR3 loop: CASSLNARLFSGNTIYF. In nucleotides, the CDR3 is TGTGCCAGCTCCCTGAATGCCCGGCTATTCTCCGGAAACACCATATATTTT.

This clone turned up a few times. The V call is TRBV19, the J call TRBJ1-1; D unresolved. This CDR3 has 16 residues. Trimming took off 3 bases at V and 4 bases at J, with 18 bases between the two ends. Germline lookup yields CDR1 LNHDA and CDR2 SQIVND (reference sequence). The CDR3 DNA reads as TGTGCCAGTAGTATGGGGTCGGGTTCCCTTCGCACTGAAGCTTTCTTT. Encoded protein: CASSMGSGSLRTEAFF.

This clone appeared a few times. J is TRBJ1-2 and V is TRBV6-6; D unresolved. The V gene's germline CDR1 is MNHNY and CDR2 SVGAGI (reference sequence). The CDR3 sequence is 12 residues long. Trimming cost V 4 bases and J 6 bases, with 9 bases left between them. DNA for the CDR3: TGTGCCAGCAGTTCACCAGTAGATGGCTACACCTTC. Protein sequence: CASSSPVDGYTF.

Written as DNA, the CDR3 is TGTGCCTGGAGTGTCGGGGGGAGCCCCCTTCAGTACTTC. Translation gives CAWSVGGSPLQYF. The genes are TRBV30 and TRBJ2-4; 7 bases agree with TRBD2. The germline CDR1 and CDR2 sequences are GTSNPN and SVGIG (reference sequence). This CDR3 is built from 13 residues. V shed 0 bases and J 11 bases; nucleotides not matched to a gene: 7.

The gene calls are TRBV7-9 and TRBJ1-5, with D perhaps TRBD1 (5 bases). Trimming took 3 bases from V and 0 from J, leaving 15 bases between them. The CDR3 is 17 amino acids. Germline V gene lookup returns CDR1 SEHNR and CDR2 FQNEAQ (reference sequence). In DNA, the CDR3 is TGTGCCAGCAGCTTTGGGGGACGGGGGATTAGCAATCAGCCCCAGCATTTT. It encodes CASSFGGRGISNQPQHF.

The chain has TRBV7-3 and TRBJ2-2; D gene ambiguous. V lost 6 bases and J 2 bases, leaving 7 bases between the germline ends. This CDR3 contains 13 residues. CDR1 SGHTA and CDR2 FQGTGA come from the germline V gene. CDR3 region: CASSSPNTGELFF. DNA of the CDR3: TGTGCCAGCAGTTCCCCAAACACCGGGGAGCTGTTTTTT.

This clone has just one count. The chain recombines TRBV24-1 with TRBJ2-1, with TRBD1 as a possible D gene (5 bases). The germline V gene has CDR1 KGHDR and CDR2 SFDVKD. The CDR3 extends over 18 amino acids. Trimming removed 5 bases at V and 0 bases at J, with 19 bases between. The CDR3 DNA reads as TGTGCCACCAGTGCAGCTTCAGGGATCCCGAGCTCCTACAATGAGCAGTTCTTC. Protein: CATSAASGIPSSYNEQFF.

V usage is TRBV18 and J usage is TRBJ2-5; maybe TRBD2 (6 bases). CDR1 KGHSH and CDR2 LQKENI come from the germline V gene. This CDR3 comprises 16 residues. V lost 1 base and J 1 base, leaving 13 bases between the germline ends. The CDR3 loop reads CASSPLGTGLQETQYF. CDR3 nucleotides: TGTGCCAGCTCACCACTAGGGACGGGACTCCAAGAGACCCAGTACTTC.

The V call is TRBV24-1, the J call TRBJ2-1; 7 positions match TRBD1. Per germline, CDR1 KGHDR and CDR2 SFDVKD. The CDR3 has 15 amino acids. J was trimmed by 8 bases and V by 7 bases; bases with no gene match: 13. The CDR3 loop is CATSQTVGTVDEQFF. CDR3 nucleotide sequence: TGTGCCACCAGCCAGACGGTCGGGACAGTAGATGAGCAGTTCTTC.

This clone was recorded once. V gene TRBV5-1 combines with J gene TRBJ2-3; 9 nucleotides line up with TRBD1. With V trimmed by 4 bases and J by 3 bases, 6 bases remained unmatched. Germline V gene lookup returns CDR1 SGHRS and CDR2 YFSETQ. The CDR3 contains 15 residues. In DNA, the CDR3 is TGCGCCAGCAGCCCCGGACAGGGGAGGACAGATACGCAGTATTTT. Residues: CASSPGQGRTDTQYF.

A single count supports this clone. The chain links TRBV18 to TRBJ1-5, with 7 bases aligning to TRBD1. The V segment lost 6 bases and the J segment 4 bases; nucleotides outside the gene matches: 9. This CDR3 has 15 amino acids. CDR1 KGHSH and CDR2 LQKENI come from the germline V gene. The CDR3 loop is CASSRPGQPNQPQHF. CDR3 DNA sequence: TGTGCCAGCTCGAGGCCGGGACAGCCAAATCAGCCCCAGCATTTT.